These T cell receptor beta chains were read from a single sample in a study of breast tumors, draining lymph nodes, adjacent tissues. TCRdb reprocessed the multiplex PCR reads via MiXCR and lists one record per CDR3 protein. The sample shows 270,000 or so distinct CDR3 sequences, around 30% of them seen only once. Specimen: axillary lymph node tissue. These TCRs come from a female donor with breast cancer. Some clones in this sample may be carry-over from other donors' samples. Each CDR3 is given with its conserved first and last residue. A D gene is named only where the DNA matches it firmly. Size tells how often a clone was seen (once, few, many) or the class of an expanded clone, and some rows leave it out.

clone size: many; D gene: TRBD2; V gene: TRBV11-3; J gene: TRBJ2-1; CDR3 protein: CASSQDGTSGYNEQFF; CDR3 DNA: TGTGCCAGCAGCCAAGACGGGACTAGCGGCTACAATGAGCAGTTCTTC
clone size: many; D gene: TRBD2; V gene: TRBV12-3/TRBV12-4; J gene: TRBJ2-7; CDR3 protein: CASSPGLAGAREQYF; CDR3 DNA: TGTGCCAGCAGCCCGGGACTAGCGGGAGCTCGGGAGCAGTACTTC
clone size: many; D gene: NA; V gene: TRBV11-2; J gene: TRBJ2-7; CDR3 protein: CASSLEDVYEQYF; CDR3 DNA: TGTGCCAGCAGCTTAGAGGATGTCTACGAGCAGTACTTC
clone size: NA; D gene: NA; V gene: TRBV2; J gene: TRBJ1-1; CDR3 protein: CARLGLNTEAFF; CDR3 DNA: TGTGCTAGACTGGGACTGAACACTGAAGCTTTCTTT
clone size: NA; D gene: NA; V gene: TRBV6-2/TRBV6-3; J gene: TRBJ2-3; CDR3 protein: CASRRTTSTDTQYF; CDR3 DNA: TGTGCCAGCAGGAGGACTACAAGCACAGATACGCAGTATTTT
clone size: many; D gene: TRBD2; V gene: TRBV7-9; J gene: TRBJ2-7; CDR3 protein: CASGAGDREQYF; CDR3 DNA: TGTGCCAGCGGAGCGGGGGATCGCGAGCAGTACTTC
clone size: many; D gene: TRBD2; V gene: TRBV6-5; J gene: TRBJ2-7; CDR3 protein: CASRPPTSRYEQYF; CDR3 DNA: TGTGCCAGCAGGCCACCGACTAGCCGATACGAGCAGTACTTC
clone size: many; D gene: NA; V gene: TRBV4-2; J gene: TRBJ2-7; CDR3 protein: CASSQDRGPLYEQYF; CDR3 DNA: TGTGCCAGCAGCCAAGATAGGGGACCTCTCTACGAGCAGTACTTC
clone size: many; D gene: NA; V gene: TRBV4-1; J gene: TRBJ2-7; CDR3 protein: CASSQEKETSLYEQYF; CDR3 DNA: TGCGCCAGCAGCCAAGAAAAGGAGACTTCTCTGTACGAGCAGTACTTC
clone size: NA; D gene: NA; V gene: TRBV3-1; J gene: TRBJ2-7; CDR3 protein: CASSLRRGGTYEQYF; CDR3 DNA: TGTGCCAGCAGCCTCCGGCGAGGGGGGACCTACGAGCAGTACTTC
clone size: few; D gene: NA; V gene: TRBV6-1; J gene: TRBJ2-7; CDR3 protein: CASSHRDKTYEQYF; CDR3 DNA: TGTGCCAGCAGTCACCGGGACAAGACCTACGAGCAGTACTTC
clone size: many; D gene: NA; V gene: TRBV11-3; J gene: TRBJ2-2; CDR3 protein: CASSYQETGELFF; CDR3 DNA: TGTGCCAGCAGCTACCAGGAAACCGGGGAGCTGTTTTTT
clone size: few; D gene: NA; V gene: TRBV6-1; J gene: TRBJ2-3; CDR3 protein: CASSRGARGTDTQYF; CDR3 DNA: TGTGCCAGCAGTCGGGGGGCGCGGGGCACAGATACGCAGTATTTT
clone size: NA; D gene: TRBD1; V gene: TRBV15; J gene: TRBJ1-1; CDR3 protein: CATSRVGTGGTEAFF; CDR3 DNA: TGTGCCACCAGCAGAGTGGGGACAGGGGGCACTGAAGCTTTCTTT
clone size: many; D gene: NA; V gene: TRBV15; J gene: TRBJ2-3; CDR3 protein: CATSRASDYGTQYF; CDR3 DNA: TGTGCCACCAGCAGAGCCAGTGATTATGGTACGCAGTATTTT
clone size: few; D gene: TRBD2; V gene: TRBV3-1; J gene: TRBJ2-1; CDR3 protein: CASSQQLAGGGSEQFF; CDR3 DNA: TGTGCCAGCAGCCAGCAATTAGCGGGAGGAGGGTCTGAGCAGTTCTTC
clone size: many; D gene: NA; V gene: TRBV7-6; J gene: TRBJ2-6; CDR3 protein: CASSLREFSGANVLTF; CDR3 DNA: TGTGCCAGCAGCTTAAGGGAGTTCTCTGGGGCCAACGTCCTGACTTTC
clone size: NA; D gene: NA; V gene: TRBV6-5; J gene: TRBJ2-1; CDR3 protein: CASSYLDGYNEQFF; CDR3 DNA: TGTGCCAGCAGTTACTTGGACGGATACAATGAGCAGTTCTTC
clone size: few; D gene: TRBD2; V gene: TRBV7-3; J gene: TRBJ2-7; CDR3 protein: CASSPTSSPRTSGPYEQYF; CDR3 DNA: TGTGCCAGCAGCCCAACGAGCTCACCTCGGACTAGCGGGCCCTACGAGCAGTACTTC
clone size: many; D gene: NA; V gene: TRBV4-3; J gene: TRBJ2-3; CDR3 protein: CASSPRQDGIRYF; CDR3 DNA: TGCGCCAGCAGCCCCCGACAAGATGGGATTCGGTATTTT
clone size: many; D gene: NA; V gene: TRBV2; J gene: TRBJ1-6; CDR3 protein: CASSLLPGSSPLHF; CDR3 DNA: TGTGCCAGCAGCCTCCTCCCAGGGAGCTCACCCCTCCACTTT
clone size: NA; D gene: TRBD2; V gene: TRBV20-1; J gene: TRBJ2-7; CDR3 protein: CSVAHPNSGRAYEQYF; CDR3 DNA: TGCAGTGTTGCGCACCCTAATAGCGGGAGGGCCTACGAGCAGTACTTC
clone size: many; D gene: NA; V gene: TRBV10-3; J gene: TRBJ2-3; CDR3 protein: CAISFSRDGADTQYF; CDR3 DNA: TGTGCCATCAGTTTCTCCCGGGATGGGGCAGATACGCAGTATTTT
clone size: many; D gene: NA; V gene: TRBV9; J gene: TRBJ1-3; CDR3 protein: CASSPGGPAGNTIYF; CDR3 DNA: TGTGCCAGCAGCCCGGGTGGGCCAGCTGGAAACACCATATATTTT
clone size: NA; D gene: TRBD1; V gene: TRBV4-2; J gene: TRBJ2-7; CDR3 protein: CASSQETGPRQYF; CDR3 DNA: TGTGCCAGCAGCCAAGAGACAGGGCCGCGGCAGTACTTC
clone size: NA; D gene: NA; V gene: TRBV9; J gene: TRBJ1-6; CDR3 protein: CASSGPGVRTPLHF; CDR3 DNA: TGTGCCAGCAGCGGCCCCGGGGTGAGGACACCCCTCCACTTT
clone size: many; D gene: NA; V gene: TRBV20-1; J gene: TRBJ1-5; CDR3 protein: CSARTNSNQPQHF; CDR3 DNA: TGCAGTGCTAGGACGAATAGCAATCAGCCCCAGCATTTT
clone size: NA; D gene: NA; V gene: TRBV6-5; J gene: TRBJ2-7; CDR3 protein: CASSHSRFSSSYEQYF; CDR3 DNA: TGTGCCAGCAGTCACTCCCGGTTCTCAAGCTCCTACGAGCAGTACTTC
clone size: NA; D gene: TRBD2; V gene: TRBV7-9; J gene: TRBJ2-7; CDR3 protein: CASSREGHSYEQYF; CDR3 DNA: TGTGCCAGCAGCCGGGAGGGGCATTCCTACGAGCAGTACTTC
clone size: many; D gene: NA; V gene: TRBV29-1; J gene: TRBJ2-1; CDR3 protein: CSARPHVDPNYNEQFF; CDR3 DNA: TGCAGCGCCCGACCCCATGTGGACCCTAACTACAATGAGCAGTTCTTC
clone size: NA; D gene: NA; V gene: TRBV27; J gene: TRBJ2-6; CDR3 protein: CASSDNSGANVPTF; CDR3 DNA: TGTGCCAGCAGTGACAACTCTGGGGCCAACGTCCCGACTTTC
clone size: many; D gene: NA; V gene: TRBV29-1; J gene: TRBJ2-7; CDR3 protein: CSVEKAGPSYEQYF; CDR3 DNA: TGCAGCGTTGAAAAGGCGGGACCCTCCTACGAGCAGTACTTC
clone size: NA; D gene: NA; V gene: TRBV28; J gene: TRBJ1-1; CDR3 protein: CASRSLPSGRTEAFF; CDR3 DNA: TGTGCCAGCAGATCCCTACCTTCCGGAAGAACTGAAGCTTTCTTT
clone size: many; D gene: NA; V gene: TRBV9; J gene: TRBJ1-2; CDR3 protein: CASSVALGTFHGYTF; CDR3 DNA: TGTGCCAGCAGCGTAGCATTAGGGACTTTCCATGGCTACACCTTC
clone size: NA; D gene: NA; V gene: TRBV24-1; J gene: TRBJ2-1; CDR3 protein: CATAPPPQGEQFF; CDR3 DNA: TGTGCCACCGCCCCCCCCCCTCAGGGAGAGCAGTTCTTC
clone size: many; D gene: TRBD2; V gene: TRBV20-1; J gene: TRBJ2-7; CDR3 protein: CSARALAGGSYEQYF; CDR3 DNA: TGCAGTGCTAGAGCCCTAGCGGGAGGATCCTACGAGCAGTACTTC
clone size: many; D gene: NA; V gene: TRBV24-1; J gene: TRBJ1-2; CDR3 protein: CATSVQGYGYTF; CDR3 DNA: TGTGCCACCAGTGTTCAGGGATATGGCTACACCTTC
clone size: few; D gene: TRBD2; V gene: TRBV11-2; J gene: TRBJ2-2; CDR3 protein: CASSPLAGGTGELFF; CDR3 DNA: TGTGCCAGCAGCCCCCTAGCGGGAGGAACCGGGGAGCTGTTTTTT
clone size: NA; D gene: TRBD2; V gene: TRBV9; J gene: TRBJ2-3; CDR3 protein: CASSVGSGRAEAQYF; CDR3 DNA: TGTGCCAGCAGCGTAGGAAGCGGGAGGGCCGAAGCGCAGTATTTT
clone size: NA; D gene: NA; V gene: TRBV20-1; J gene: TRBJ1-6; CDR3 protein: CSARDRAVGNSPLHF; CDR3 DNA: TGCAGTGCTAGAGATCGGGCAGTGGGCAATTCACCCCTCCACTTT